Presented here are 26 T cell receptor beta chains from one specimen sequenced in a study of blood T cell repertoires in COVID-19. TCRdb's table, derived via immunoSEQ multiplex PCR, lists solely in-frame clones and lacks some. Here the sample spans over 75,000 clones, under 95% being singletons. The sample comprised peripheral blood. All receptors derive from a human donor with active COVID-19. The donor label of this sample is uncertain.

Here the CDR3 DNA reads TGTGCCAGCAGCTTAGGACTCCAAGAGACCCAGTACTTC. It is translated as CASSLGLQETQYF. This sequence joins TRBV11-2 and TRBJ2-5, with D hard to call. The V end was cut by 1 base, the J end by 1 base, with 4 bases between. This CDR3 region has 13 residues. CDR1 is SGHAT and CDR2 is FQNNGV in the germline V gene. The full variable domain, rest sourced from reference TRBV11-2 and TRBJ2-5, is EAGVAQSPRYKIIEKRQSVAFWCNPISGHATLYWYQQILGQGPKLLIQFQNNGVVDDSQLPKDRFSAERLKGVDSTLKIQPAKLEDSAVYLCASSLGLQETQYFGPGTRLLVL.

The chain employs TRBV19 and TRBJ2-5; a possible D gene is TRBD1 (6 bases). V lost 4 bases and J lost 1, with 13 bases in between. Germline V gene lookup returns CDR1 LNHDA and CDR2 SQIVND (reference sequence). The CDR3 runs to 15 residues. The CDR3 nucleotides are TGTGCCAGTAGTAGACAGGTTGGGAGCCAAGAGACCCAGTACTTC. Translation: CASSRQVGSQETQYF.

V is TRBV4-2 and J is TRBJ2-7; 13 bases are shared with TRBD2. This CDR3 is 19 amino acids long. Germline-derived CDR1 and CDR2 are LGHNA and YNFKEQ. V lost 1 base to trimming and J lost 2 bases; unmatched junction nucleotides: 11. This chain's CDR3 is CASSQASGLAGPDAYEQYF. CDR3 coding DNA: TGTGCCAGCAGCCAAGCCTCGGGACTAGCGGGGCCTGATGCCTACGAGCAGTACTTC.

This sequence joins TRBV2 and TRBJ2-7; perhaps TRBD1 as D (5 bases). The length of the CDR3 is 12 residues. In germline, CDR1 is SNHLY, CDR2 FYNNEI. Trimming removed 8 bases at V and 4 bases at J, with 12 bases between. The CDR3 nucleotides are TGTGCCAGCCTACAGGATTTTTACGAGCAGTACTTC. This encodes CASLQDFYEQYF.

The chain couples TRBV6-5 to TRBJ1-4; 7 bases align to TRBD1. This CDR3 has 14 residues. Germline trimming cut 8 bases from V and 1 base from J; bases unmatched to any gene: 4. Germline V gene lookup returns CDR1 MNHEY and CDR2 SVGAGI. The CDR3: CASGRQGTNEKLFF. DNA of the CDR3: TGTGCCAGCGGCCGACAGGGAACTAATGAAAAACTGTTTTTT.

The V gene is TRBV4-2, the J gene TRBJ1-3, with TRBD1 identical over 11 bases. CDR3 size: 19 residues. Trimming cost V 0 bases and J 0 bases; bases outside gene matches: 7. Germline V gene sequence: CDR1 LGHNA, CDR2 YNFKEQ. In DNA, the CDR3 is TGTGCCAGCAGCCAAGACGGACAGGGGGCGAGGGTCTCTGGAAACACCATATATTTT. This codes for CASSQDGQGARVSGNTIYF.

V usage is TRBV19 and J usage is TRBJ2-1; D possibly corresponds to TRBD2 (7 bases). Germline values: CDR1 LNHDA, CDR2 SQIVND (reference sequence). The CDR3 is 19 amino acids. The V gene lost 4 bases and the J gene lost 4 bases, with 26 bases spanning the gap. The CDR3 DNA reads TGTGCCAGTAGTACTCTTAGACTAGGCGCGGGGGCCATATACAATGAGCAGTTCTTC. Protein product: CASSTLRLGAGAIYNEQFF.

This clone was detected only once. The gene calls are TRBV28 and TRBJ2-7; 9 bases map to TRBD1. In germline, CDR1 is MDHEN, CDR2 SYDVKM. V dropped 6 bases and J dropped 5; count of bases not matched to a gene: 14. The CDR3 spans 16 residues. As DNA, the CDR3 is TGTGCCAGCAGCTTTTCCGGGACAGGGTCGGACCACGAGCAGTACTTC. Translated, it gives CASSFSGTGSDHEQYF.

The genes are TRBV7-2 and TRBJ2-5, with D possibly being TRBD1 (5 bases). The CDR3 sequence is 13 residues long. Trimming took off 5 bases at V and 1 base at J, with 8 bases between the two ends. The germline gives CDR1 SGHTA, CDR2 FQGNSA. The CDR3 DNA reads TGTGCCAGCAGCCCCCAGGGCCAAGAGACCCAGTACTTC. It encodes CASSPQGQETQYF.

The chain has TRBV18 and TRBJ1-1; D is perhaps TRBD1 (6 bases). The V and J ends lost 0 bases and 1 base respectively, with 9 bases between them. The germline gives CDR1 KGHSH, CDR2 LQKENI. CDR3 size: 15 residues. The CDR3 loop is CASSPPVGGNTEAFF. In nucleotides, the CDR3 is TGTGCCAGCTCACCACCTGTAGGGGGGAACACTGAAGCTTTCTTT.

A single count supports this clone. The V call is TRBV2, the J call TRBJ2-2; possibly TRBD1 for D (6 bases). Germline V gives CDR1 SNHLY, CDR2 FYNNEI. The V end was cut by 4 bases, the J end by 7 bases, with 13 bases between. The CDR3 spans 14 residues. CDR3 protein: CASSANRVDGELFF. The DNA for the CDR3 is TGTGCCAGCAGTGCCAACAGGGTTGACGGGGAGCTGTTTTTT. Combining the CDR3 with reference TRBV2 and TRBJ2-2 gives the whole variable domain EPEVTQTPSHQVTQMGQEVILRCVPISNHLYFYWYRQILGQKVEFLVSFYNNEISEKSEIFDDQFSVERPDGSNFTLKIRSTKLEDSAMYFCASSANRVDGELFFGEGSRLTVL.

This clone was seen once. The chain combines TRBV6-4 with TRBJ2-2, with TRBD1 identical over 7 bases. The CDR3 consists of 14 residues. CDR1 and CDR2 (germline): MRHNA, SNTAGT. Germline trimming cut 8 bases from V and 5 bases from J; bases unmatched to any gene: 8. The CDR3 DNA reads as TGTGCCAGCGGAGGACAGGTTTATACCGGGGAGCTGTTTTTT. Encoded protein: CASGGQVYTGELFF.

V and J are TRBV5-1 and TRBJ2-3; TRBD2 aligns across 7 bases. This CDR3 has 18 residues. Per the germline V gene, CDR1 is SGHRS and CDR2 is YFSETQ. With 4 bases clipped from V and 6 bases from J, the junction kept 20 bases outside the gene matches. The CDR3 reads CASSAYPASGRGGDTQYF. The DNA of the CDR3 is TGCGCCAGCAGCGCGTACCCCGCCTCCGGGCGGGGAGGGGATACGCAGTATTTT.

V and J are TRBV7-2 and TRBJ2-1; TRBD2 matches 9 bases. The J segment lost 9 bases and the V segment lost 6 bases, leaving 3 bases of the junction unmatched. Germline CDR1 is SGHTA and CDR2 is FQGNSA. The CDR3 contains 12 residues. DNA for the CDR3: TGTGCCAGCAGAGCGGGGGGTAGTGAGCAGTTCTTC. It yields the protein CASRAGGSEQFF.

This rearrangement joins TRBV6-6 to TRBJ1-3; D not certain. Deletions cut 5 bases from V and 0 bases from J, with 8 bases between. The germline gives CDR1 MNHNY, CDR2 SVGAGI (reference sequence). The CDR3 loop spans 14 amino acids. CDR3 residues: CASSKPGSGNTIYF. DNA of the CDR3: TGTGCCAGCAGTAAACCCGGCTCTGGAAACACCATATATTTT.

The chain employs TRBV7-3 and TRBJ2-4; 7 positions match TRBD2. The CDR3 has 13 amino acids. Germline V CDR1 and CDR2: SGHTA, FQGTGA. V gave up 5 bases and J gave up 7 bases; unmatched junction bases: 5. The CDR3 DNA follows: TGTGCCAGCAGCCTAGGGGAGGGTAACATTCAGTACTTC. It translates to CASSLGEGNIQYF.

The chain combines TRBV11-3 with TRBJ2-1, with 7 bases fitting TRBD1. Germline CDR1 SGHNT, CDR2 YENEEA. This CDR3 has 13 amino acids. After removal of 5 bases from V and 8 bases from J, the junction contained 6 bases not matched to a gene. The CDR3 DNA sequence: TGTGCCAGCAGCCCTAGGGACAGCTATGAGCAGTTCTTC. This sequence encodes CASSPRDSYEQFF.

This rearrangement joins TRBV20-1 to TRBJ2-1; the D gene is possibly TRBD2 (6 bases). V dropped 8 bases and J dropped 3 bases, with 8 bases sitting between them. The CDR3 extends over 11 amino acids. The germline CDR1 and CDR2 sequences are DFQATT and SNEGSKA (reference sequence). Here the CDR3 reads CSRLGYNEQFF. CDR3 sequence (DNA): TGCAGTAGACTAGGCTACAATGAGCAGTTCTTC.

V and J are TRBV4-1 and TRBJ2-4; 14 nucleotides line up with TRBD2. Germline V gives CDR1 MGHRA, CDR2 YSYEKL. The CDR3 is 18 residues long. Trimming took 1 base from V and 1 from J; bases not matched to a gene: 3. This CDR3 reads CASSQGLAGGPAKNIQYF. DNA of the CDR3: TGCGCCAGCAGCCAAGGACTAGCGGGGGGGCCGGCCAAAAACATTCAGTACTTC.

V is TRBV5-6 and J is TRBJ1-1, with TRBD1 matching 10 bases. CDR1 is SGHDT, CDR2 YYEEEE, per germline. J lost 1 base, V lost 3 bases, and 0 bases had no gene match. This CDR3 has 14 residues. For the CDR3, the DNA is TGTGCCAGCAGCTGGGACAGGGGGAACACTGAAGCTTTCTTT. Translated: CASSWDRGNTEAFF.

This chain joins TRBV13 and TRBJ2-3, with TRBD2 matching over 16 bases. This CDR3 is 18 amino acids long. Trimming took 5 bases from V and 1 from J; bases not matched to a gene: 6. Looked up from germline, CDR1 is PRHDT and CDR2 is FYEKMQ (reference sequence). CDR3 in amino acids: CASSPSGTSGGGTDTQYF. CDR3 nucleotide sequence: TGTGCCAGCAGCCCCTCAGGGACTAGCGGGGGGGGCACAGATACGCAGTATTTT.

The rearrangement uses TRBV5-1 and TRBJ2-7, with 7 bases that match TRBD1. The CDR3 loop spans 12 amino acids. After removal of 3 bases from V and 8 bases from J, the junction contained 5 bases not matched to a gene. Germline values: CDR1 SGHRS, CDR2 YFSETQ. This chain's CDR3 is CASSYGQAQQYF. CDR3 DNA: TGCGCCAGCAGCTATGGACAGGCTCAGCAGTACTTC.

The gene calls are TRBV28 and TRBJ1-2, with a weak D call TRBD1 (6 bases). Trimming stripped 3 bases from V and 6 bases from J, with 20 bases between. The CDR3 has 16 amino acids. From germline, CDR1 is MDHEN and CDR2 SYDVKM. The CDR3 loop reads CASSFRTKGEVHGYTF. CDR3 nucleotide sequence: TGTGCCAGCAGTTTTCGGACGAAGGGGGAAGTTCATGGCTACACCTTC.

This chain joins TRBV27 and TRBJ1-1, with D perhaps matching TRBD1 (6 bases). There are 14 residues in the CDR3. V was shortened by 3 bases and J by 5 bases, with 13 bases between the two germline ends. Germline assignment: CDR1 MNHEY and CDR2 SMNVEV (reference sequence). The CDR3 spells CASSFWGPRTEAFF. Written as DNA, the CDR3 is TGTGCCAGCAGTTTCTGGGGGCCTAGAACTGAAGCTTTCTTT.

V is TRBV6-2 or TRBV6-3 and J is TRBJ2-5, with 10 bases matching TRBD1. Germline CDR1 and CDR2: MNHEY and SVGEGT. With 11 bases clipped from V and 4 bases from J, the junction kept 13 bases outside the gene matches. The CDR3 consists of 15 residues. The CDR3 DNA sequence: TGTGCCGGTAGCCCCCGGGGACAGGGGACAGAGACCCAGTACTTC. Translation: CAGSPRGQGTETQYF.

The rearrangement joins TRBV5-5 to TRBJ2-7; 12 bases fit TRBD2. Trimming at V came to 3 bases and at J to 2 bases, leaving 6 bases not matched to a gene. The CDR3 covers 16 residues. Per germline, CDR1 SGHKS and CDR2 YYEKEE (reference sequence). CDR3 nucleotide sequence: TGTGCCAGCAGCTGGAGCCCTAGCGGGGGGGCCTACGAGCAGTACTTC. Translated, it gives CASSWSPSGGAYEQYF.